Described below is a single T cell receptor (beta chain) sequence and its context. Its antigen is as yet unknown. PCR employed 60 Vbeta and 13 Jbeta primers. Sequencing was performed with immunoSEQ multiplex PCR; in TCRdb, only in-frame clones are kept and a portion is missing. The profile covers 150,000 to 200,000 clones, with 75% to 85% appearing a single time and approximately 2.2% taken by the ten largest. These data belong to a study of cytomegalovirus exposure and HLA in healthy donors. Study-wide points: The authors judged a highly shared variant cluster likely a sequencing artifact. A previous analysis found most TCR beta V segments productive roughly 90% or roughly 30% of the time. The listing of 150 to 200 TCR beta chains classed them as cytomegalovirus-associated.

The CDR3 loop spans 13 amino acids. Germline CDR1 is MNHNY and CDR2 is SVGAGI (reference sequence). Trimming shortened V by 4 bases and J by 9 bases, and 12 bases separated the two germline ends. This TCR was sampled from a woman in her 50s in good health and CMV-seronegative. Material for sequencing was PBMCs. This chain joins TRBV6-6 and TRBJ2-2; D might be TRBD1 (6 bases). The CDR3 protein is CASSSTTGWELFF. The CDR3 nucleotides are TGTGCCAGCAGTTCCACGACAGGTTGGGAGCTGTTTTTT.